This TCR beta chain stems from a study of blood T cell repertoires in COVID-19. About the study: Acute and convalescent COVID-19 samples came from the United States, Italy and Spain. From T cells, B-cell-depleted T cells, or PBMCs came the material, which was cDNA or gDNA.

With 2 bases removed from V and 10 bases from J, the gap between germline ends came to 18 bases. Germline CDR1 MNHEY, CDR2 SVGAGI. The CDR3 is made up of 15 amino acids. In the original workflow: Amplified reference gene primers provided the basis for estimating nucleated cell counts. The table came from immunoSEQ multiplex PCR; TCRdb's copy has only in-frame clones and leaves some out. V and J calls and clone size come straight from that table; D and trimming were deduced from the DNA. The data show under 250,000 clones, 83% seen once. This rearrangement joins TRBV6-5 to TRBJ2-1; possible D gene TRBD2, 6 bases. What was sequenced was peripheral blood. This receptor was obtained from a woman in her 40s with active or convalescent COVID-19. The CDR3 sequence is CASSYQDYPPGEQFF. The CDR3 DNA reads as TGTGCCAGCAGTTACCAGGACTATCCTCCCGGCGAGCAGTTCTTC.